This TCR beta chain was obtained from a study of T cells after yellow fever vaccination. Points from the study as a whole: Contamination of FACS-sorted repertoires by abundant clonotypes from the bulk population could occur.

Germline V gene lookup returns CDR1 LGHNT and CDR2 FRNRAP. This CDR3 spans 15 amino acids. The V and J ends lost 6 bases and 7 bases respectively, with 19 bases between them. Note on this clonotype: Its specificity is unknown.

TCRdb reanalysed the 5' RACE reads using MiXCR and keeps one entry per CDR3 protein. Here the sample spans 610,000 or so distinct CDR3 sequences, around 12% being singletons. The sequence derives from a man younger than 40 who received the YFV17D yellow fever vaccine. V and J are TRBV12-5 and TRBJ2-1, with D perhaps given as TRBD1 or TRBD2 (6 bases each). Sequenced material: PBMCs, taken on the day of the yellow fever booster vaccination. CDR3 loop: CASGDGGGLQNEQFF. The CDR3, as DNA: TGTGCTAGTGGGGACGGGGGCGGGCTCCAGAATGAGCAGTTCTTC.